The 12 T cell receptor beta chains presented below share a single source sample, sequenced in a study of immune characterization of retroperitoneal liposarcoma. TCRdb re-called the PCR reads through MiXCR, storing one row per CDR3 protein. The data contain approximately 3,000 distinct CDR3 sequences, around 40% of them singletons. Sequencing was performed on tumor tissue. All receptors derive from a male donor with retroperitoneal liposarcoma.

This clonotype is large in the sample. The chain uses TRBV12-5 and TRBJ2-1, with 7 bases aligning to TRBD2. The V gene end was trimmed by 4 bases and the J gene end by 4 bases; junction bases not matched to a gene: 10. CDR1 is LGHNT and CDR2 is FRNRAP in the germline V gene. The CDR3 has 16 amino acids. The CDR3 protein is CASGSPTPSGYNEQFF. The CDR3 DNA sequence: TGTGCTAGTGGTTCCCCGACGCCTAGCGGTTACAATGAGCAGTTCTTC.

The chain links TRBV6-1 to TRBJ2-1; 14 bases fit TRBD2. Germline CDR1 and CDR2: MNHNS and SASEGT. The CDR3 contains 17 residues. V dropped 4 bases and J dropped 4; count of bases not matched to a gene: 6. In DNA form, the CDR3 reads TGTGCCAGCAGTGGGGGACTAGCGGGAGTGGGTTACAATGAGCAGTTCTTC. This encodes CASSGGLAGVGYNEQFF.

Remarks on this clonotype: This is likely a read error, given that the CDR3 carries no conserved phenylalanine or tryptophan at its end. Because the CDR3's place on the DNA is in doubt, the DNA is left out and the CDR3 is given as listed by TCRdb. The V call is TRBV12-3 or TRBV12-4, the J call TRBJ2-3; the table's D call, TRBD1, has no DNA check behind it. The CDR3 has 16 amino acids, counting both end residues. The CDR3: CASSLARGGDEQYFGA.

The gene calls are TRBV5-1 and TRBJ2-2; TRBD2 agrees at 12 bases. The CDR3 extends over 16 amino acids. Unmatched junction bases numbered 5, after V lost 4 bases and J lost 4 bases. Per germline, CDR1 SGHRS and CDR2 YFSETQ. CDR3 in amino acids: CASSATSGRLTGELFF. The CDR3 DNA is TGCGCCAGCAGCGCCACTAGCGGGAGGCTCACCGGGGAGCTGTTTTTT.

The rearrangement links TRBV6-1 to TRBJ1-2; possibly TRBD1 for D (6 bases). The CDR3 has 15 residues. V lost 5 bases and J 4 bases, leaving 17 bases between the germline ends. The germline gives CDR1 MNHNS, CDR2 SASEGT. CDR3 loop: CASSWGTGSAYGYTF. The CDR3, as DNA: TGTGCCAGCAGTTGGGGAACAGGGTCGGCCTATGGCTACACCTTC.

The chain links TRBV28 to TRBJ2-7, with TRBD1 as a possible D gene (6 bases). This CDR3 spans 13 amino acids. Trimming removed 6 bases at V and 4 bases at J, with 13 bases between. Germline CDR1 reads MDHEN; CDR2 reads SYDVKM. This chain's CDR3 is CASRENREYEQYF. For the CDR3, the DNA is TGTGCCAGCAGGGAAAACAGGGAGTACGAGCAGTACTTC.

Judged by abundance, this clonotype is medium-sized. The chain combines TRBV7-9 with TRBJ2-1; the D gene could be TRBD1 or TRBD2 (5 bases each). The DNA end is a closer match to TRBJ2-7, so the J assignment may be wrong. This CDR3 is 16 amino acids long. Germline V gene sequence: CDR1 SEHNR, CDR2 FQNEAQ (reference sequence). The DNA for the CDR3 is TGTGCCAGCAGCTTACCCGAGACCGGGGCCTCCTACGAGCAGTACTTC. This codes for CASSLPETGASYEQYF.

This sequence joins TRBV12-3 or TRBV12-4 and TRBJ1-6; unclear D gene. The CDR3 loop spans 14 amino acids. Trimming cost V 4 bases and J 12 bases, with 16 bases left between them. The CDR3 spells CASSSSTRAGPLHF. Here the CDR3 DNA reads TGTGCCAGCAGTTCTTCCACCCGGGCGGGACCCCTCCACTTT.

J is TRBJ2-7 and V is TRBV28, with 9 bases aligning to TRBD2. Germline trimming cut 6 bases from V and 1 base from J; bases unmatched to any gene: 4. From germline, CDR1 is MDHEN and CDR2 SYDVKM. The CDR3 has 14 residues. The DNA for the CDR3 is TGTGCCAGCAGGGGCGGGAGGGATTCCTACGAGCAGTACTTC. Translating it yields CASRGGRDSYEQYF.

This clonotype was seen ten or more times. The chain employs TRBV11-3 and TRBJ2-5; D gene unclear. Deletions cut 4 bases from V and 4 bases from J, with 13 bases between. The CDR3 runs 14 residues. Germline values: CDR1 SGHNT, CDR2 YENEEA. CDR3 sequence (DNA): TGTGCCAGCAGCTCCCCCGGCTGGGGAGAGACCCAGTACTTC. Its protein product is CASSSPGWGETQYF. The full variable domain, rest sourced from reference TRBV11-3 and TRBJ2-5, is EAGVVQSPRYKIIEKKQPVAFWCNPISGHNTLYWYLQNLGQGPELLIRYENEEAVDDSQLPKDRFSAERLKGVDSTLKIQPAELGDSAVYLCASSSPGWGETQYFGPGTRLLVL.

This clonotype was counted a few times. The chain uses TRBV6-6 and TRBJ2-7; D uncertain. The CDR3 totals 13 residues. Trimming stripped 2 bases from V and 4 bases from J, with 9 bases between. Germline-derived CDR1 and CDR2 are MNHNY and SVGAGI (reference sequence). The CDR3 spells CASSYRDQYEQYF. The CDR3, as DNA: TGTGCCAGCAGTTACCGAGATCAATACGAGCAGTACTTC.

This clonotype has only a few counts. CDR3 coding DNA: TGTGCCAGCAGCTTAGCTCGCGGGAGCGGAGCAGATACGCAGTATTTT. Encoded protein: CASSLARGSGADTQYF. The chain uses TRBV7-2 and TRBJ2-3; 7 positions match TRBD2. Unmatched junction bases numbered 7, after V lost 0 bases and J lost 4 bases. This CDR3 comprises 16 residues. Germline CDR1 is SGHTA and CDR2 is FQGNSA.